Listed below are T cell receptor beta chains from one sample, sequenced in a study of T cells after yellow fever vaccination. One entry per CDR3 protein, called by TCRdb with MiXCR from the 5' RACE reads. Here the sample spans about 400,000 distinct CDR3 sequences, 6.2% being singletons. The sequencing used PBMCs, collected 5 days after the yellow fever booster vaccination. The receptors were gathered from a man in his thirties or forties who received the YFV17D yellow fever vaccine. The CDR3 runs from the conserved cysteine through the conserved F or W. Fields, in order: D gene, V gene, clone size, CDR3 length, J gene, CDR3 protein, CDR3 DNA. D genes are given only for firm matches. Size is omitted from some rows. Given values are once, few, many or a class for expanded clones.

>NA|TRBV6-6|many|13|TRBJ2-4
CASSSPGEVIQYF
TGTGCCAGCAGCTCGCCGGGGGAGGTCATTCAGTACTTC
>NA|TRBV29-1|NA|13|TRBJ2-3
CSVTLESTDTQYF
TGCAGCGTGACCCTAGAATCTACAGATACGCAGTATTTT
>NA|TRBV7-2|many|13|TRBJ2-7
CASSQRTLYEQYF
TGTGCCAGCAGCCAAAGGACTTTGTACGAGCAGTACTTC
>TRBD2|TRBV5-1|NA|17|TRBJ2-1
CASSPTIGGTSHNEQFF
TGCGCCAGCAGCCCGACTATAGGCGGGACTAGTCACAATGAGCAGTTCTTC
>NA|TRBV10-3|NA|14|TRBJ2-3
CAIHPEGGTDTPYF
TGTGCCATTCACCCCGAGGGGGGCACAGATACGCCGTATTTT
>NA|TRBV7-2|NA|13|TRBJ2-5
CASSTNSQETQYF
TGTGCCAGCAGCACAAACAGTCAAGAGACCCAGTACTTC
>NA|TRBV20-1|NA|13|TRBJ2-1
CSARGIRYNEQFF
TGCAGTGCTAGGGGGATTCGCTACAATGAGCAGTTCTTC
>TRBD2|TRBV2|many|11|TRBJ2-5
CASGLAGTRDF
TGTGCCAGCGGGCTAGCGGGGACGCGGGACTTC
>TRBD1|TRBV5-1|few|15|TRBJ2-7
CASSLSWDSSYEQYF
TGCGCCAGCAGCTTGTCATGGGACAGCTCCTACGAGCAGTACTTC
>TRBD1|TRBV18|few|15|TRBJ2-7
CASSPQGQGAAEQYF
TGTGCCAGCTCACCCCAAGGACAGGGAGCTGCCGAGCAGTACTTC
>TRBD2|TRBV30|few|17|TRBJ2-3
CAWSVHRTSGTTYTQYF
TGTGCCTGGAGTGTACACAGGACTAGCGGGACCACGTATACGCAGTATTTT
>NA|TRBV7-2|many|12|TRBJ2-1
CASSSGLRRQFF
TGTGCCAGCAGCTCGGGACTCAGGCGTCAGTTCTTC
>NA|TRBV11-3|few|21|TRBJ2-1
CASSLFLDSHRGTRGYNEQFF
TGTGCCAGCAGCTTATTCCTGGACAGTCATCGCGGGACACGAGGTTACAATGAGCAGTTCTTC
>TRBD2|TRBV23-1|few|14|TRBJ2-2
CARLAGWNTGELFF
TGCGCCCGACTAGCGGGTTGGAACACCGGGGAGCTGTTTTTT
>TRBD1|TRBV7-2|many|15|TRBJ2-1
CASRTGTGNYNEQFF
TGTGCCAGCAGAACCGGGACAGGCAACTACAATGAGCAGTTCTTC
>TRBD2|TRBV7-2|few|16|TRBJ2-5
CASSLAPGAGYATQYF
TGTGCCAGCAGCTTAGCGCCAGGAGCGGGGTATGCGACCCAGTACTTC
>NA|TRBV15|NA|16|TRBJ1-4
CATSGEGYGEDEKLFF
TGTGCCACCAGCGGTGAAGGTTACGGGGAGGATGAAAAACTGTTTTTT
>NA|TRBV12-3/TRBV12-4|many|16|TRBJ2-7
CASSLARGTKEYEQYF
TGTGCCAGCAGTTTAGCCCGGGGGACCAAAGAGTACGAGCAGTACTTC
>NA|TRBV28|many|12|TRBJ2-7
CASSLYLVEQYF
TGTGCCAGCAGTTTATACCTCGTCGAGCAGTACTTC
>TRBD1|TRBV5-5|few|15|TRBJ2-1
CASSWGTGSYNEQFF
TGTGCCAGCAGCTGGGGGACAGGCTCCTACAATGAGCAGTTCTTC